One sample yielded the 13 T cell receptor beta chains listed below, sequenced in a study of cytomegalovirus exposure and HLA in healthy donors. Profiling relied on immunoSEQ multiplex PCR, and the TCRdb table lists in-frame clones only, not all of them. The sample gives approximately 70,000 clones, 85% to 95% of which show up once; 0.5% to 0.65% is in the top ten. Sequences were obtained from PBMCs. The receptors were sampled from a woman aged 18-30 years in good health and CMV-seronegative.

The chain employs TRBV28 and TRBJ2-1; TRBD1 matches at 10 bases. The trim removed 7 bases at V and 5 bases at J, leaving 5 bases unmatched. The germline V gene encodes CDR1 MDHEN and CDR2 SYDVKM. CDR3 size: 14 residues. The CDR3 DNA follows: TGTGCCAGCATTACGGACAGGGGGGACAATGAGCAGTTCTTC. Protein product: CASITDRGDNEQFF.

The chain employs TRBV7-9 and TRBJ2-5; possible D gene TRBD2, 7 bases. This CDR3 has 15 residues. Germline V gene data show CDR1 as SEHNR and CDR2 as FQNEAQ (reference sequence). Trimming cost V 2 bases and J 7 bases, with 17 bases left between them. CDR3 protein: CASSLMRGRHPTQYF. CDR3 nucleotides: TGTGCCAGCAGCTTAATGCGGGGGCGGCATCCGACCCAGTACTTC. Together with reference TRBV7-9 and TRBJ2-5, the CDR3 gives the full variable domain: DTGVSQNPRHKITKRGQNVTFRCDPISEHNRLYWYRQTLGQGPEFLTYFQNEAQLEKSRLLSDRFSAERPKGSFSTLEIQRTEQGDSAMYLCASSLMRGRHPTQYFGPGTRLLVL.

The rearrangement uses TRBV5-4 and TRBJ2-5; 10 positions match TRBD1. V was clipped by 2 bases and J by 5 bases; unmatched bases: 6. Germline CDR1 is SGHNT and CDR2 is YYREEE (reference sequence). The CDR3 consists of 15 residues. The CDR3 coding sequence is TGTGCCAGCAGCTTCTCGACAGGGGGCGAGGAGACCCAGTACTTC. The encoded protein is CASSFSTGGEETQYF.

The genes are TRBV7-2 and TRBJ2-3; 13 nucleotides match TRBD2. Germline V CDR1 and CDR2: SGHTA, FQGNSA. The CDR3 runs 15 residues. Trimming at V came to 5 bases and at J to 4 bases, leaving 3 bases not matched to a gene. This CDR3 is CASSGTSGVSDTQYF. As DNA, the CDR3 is TGTGCCAGCAGCGGGACTAGCGGGGTCTCAGATACGCAGTATTTT.

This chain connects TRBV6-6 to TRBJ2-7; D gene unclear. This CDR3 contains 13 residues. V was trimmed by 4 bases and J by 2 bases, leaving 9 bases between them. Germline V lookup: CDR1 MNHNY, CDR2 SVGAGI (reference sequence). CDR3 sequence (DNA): TGTGCCAGCAGTTTCGAGATCCCCTACGAGCAGTACTTC. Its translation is CASSFEIPYEQYF.

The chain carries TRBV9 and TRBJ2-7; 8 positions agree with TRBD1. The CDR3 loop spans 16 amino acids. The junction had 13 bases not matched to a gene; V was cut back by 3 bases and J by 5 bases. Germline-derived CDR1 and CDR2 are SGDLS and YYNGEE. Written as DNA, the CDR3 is TGTGCCAGCAGCGCAAAGACAGGGGCCGTTGGGAACGAGCAGTACTTC. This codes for CASSAKTGAVGNEQYF.

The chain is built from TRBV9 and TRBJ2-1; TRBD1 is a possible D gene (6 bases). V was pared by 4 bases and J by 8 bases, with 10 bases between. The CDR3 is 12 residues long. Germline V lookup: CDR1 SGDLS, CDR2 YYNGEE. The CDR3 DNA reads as TGTGCCAGCAGCATACAGGGAGATGAGCAGTTCTTC. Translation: CASSIQGDEQFF.

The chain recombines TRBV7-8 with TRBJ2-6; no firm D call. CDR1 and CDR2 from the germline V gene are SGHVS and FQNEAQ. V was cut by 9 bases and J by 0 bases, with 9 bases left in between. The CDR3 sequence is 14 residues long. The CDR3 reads CASRYLSGANVLTF. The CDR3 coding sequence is TGTGCCAGTCGGTATCTCTCTGGGGCCAACGTCCTGACTTTC.

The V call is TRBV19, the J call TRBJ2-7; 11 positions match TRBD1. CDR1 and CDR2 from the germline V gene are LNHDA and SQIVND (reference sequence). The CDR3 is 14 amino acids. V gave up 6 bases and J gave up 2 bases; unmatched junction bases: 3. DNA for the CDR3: TGTGCCAGTAGGCCGGGACAGGGGGCCTACGAGCAGTACTTC. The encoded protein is CASRPGQGAYEQYF.

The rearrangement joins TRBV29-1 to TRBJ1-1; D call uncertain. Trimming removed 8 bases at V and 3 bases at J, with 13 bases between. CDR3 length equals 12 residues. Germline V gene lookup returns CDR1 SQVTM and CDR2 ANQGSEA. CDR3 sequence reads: CSSGGGYTEAFF. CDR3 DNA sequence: TGCAGCTCCGGAGGCGGGTACACTGAAGCTTTCTTT.

The CDR3 loop reads CASSPRWDRNSPLHF. The CDR3 DNA sequence: TGTGCCAGCAGTCCCCGTTGGGACAGGAATTCACCCCTCCACTTT. This chain links TRBV6-1 with TRBJ1-6; 8 bases align to TRBD1. V dropped 5 bases and J dropped 7; count of bases not matched to a gene: 7. CDR3 length: 15 residues. Per the germline V gene, CDR1 is MNHNS and CDR2 is SASEGT.

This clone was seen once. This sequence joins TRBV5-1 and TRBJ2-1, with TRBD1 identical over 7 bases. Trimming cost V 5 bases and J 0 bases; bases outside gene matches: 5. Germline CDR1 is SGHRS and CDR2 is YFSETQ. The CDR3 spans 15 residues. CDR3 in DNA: TGCGCCAGCAGTATAGGGGGCGCCTCCTACAATGAGCAGTTCTTC. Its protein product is CASSIGGASYNEQFF.

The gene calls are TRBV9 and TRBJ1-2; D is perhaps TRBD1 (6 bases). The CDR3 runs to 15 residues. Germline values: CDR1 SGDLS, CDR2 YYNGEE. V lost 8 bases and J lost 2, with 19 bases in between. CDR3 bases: TGTGCCAGTACAAGATCCGGCAGGGGCAACTATGGCTACACCTTC. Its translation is CASTRSGRGNYGYTF.